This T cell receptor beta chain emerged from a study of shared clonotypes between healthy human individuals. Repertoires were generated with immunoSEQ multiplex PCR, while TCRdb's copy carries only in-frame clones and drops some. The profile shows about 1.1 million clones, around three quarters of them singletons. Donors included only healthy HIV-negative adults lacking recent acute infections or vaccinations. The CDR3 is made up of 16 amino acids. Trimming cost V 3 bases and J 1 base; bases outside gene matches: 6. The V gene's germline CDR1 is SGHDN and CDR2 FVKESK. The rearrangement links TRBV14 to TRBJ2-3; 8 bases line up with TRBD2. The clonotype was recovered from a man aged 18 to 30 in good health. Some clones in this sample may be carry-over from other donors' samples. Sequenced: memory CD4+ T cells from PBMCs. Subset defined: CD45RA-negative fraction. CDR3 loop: CASSQLAGRGTDTQYF. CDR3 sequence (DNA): TGTGCCAGCAGCCAGTTAGCGGGGAGGGGCACAGATACGCAGTATTTT.